The 32 T cell receptor beta chains below come from one sample, sequenced in a study of shared clonotypes between healthy human individuals. TCRdb's table, derived via immunoSEQ multiplex PCR, lists solely in-frame clones and lacks some. Here the sample spans over 400,000 clones, about 96% being singletons. The source material was naive CD4+ T cells sorted from blood. As for subset: CD45RA+ positively selected. These TCRs come from a woman aged 25 to 39 in good health.

This chain uses TRBV5-1 with TRBJ2-7, with D perhaps being TRBD1 or TRBD2 (7 bases each). The V end was cut by 5 bases, the J end by 1 base, with 19 bases between. The CDR3 loop spans 16 amino acids. The germline gives CDR1 SGHRS, CDR2 YFSETQ. The CDR3 reads CASRWAGDSLSYEQYF. The CDR3 bases are TGCGCCAGCAGATGGGCGGGGGACAGCCTATCCTACGAGCAGTACTTC.

The rearrangement links TRBV28 to TRBJ2-5, with 10 bases that match TRBD2. Near its end, the DNA agrees better with TRBJ2-7, so the J call may be wrong. CDR1 is MDHEN, CDR2 SYDVKM, per germline. CDR3 size: 15 residues. The CDR3 is CASSFGGLATYEQYF. The CDR3 DNA is TGTGCCAGCAGTTTCGGGGGACTAGCGACATACGAGCAGTACTTC.

The V call is TRBV10-3, the J call TRBJ2-2; 9 bases fit TRBD1. Germline-derived CDR1 and CDR2 are ENHRY and SYGVKD. Germline trimming cut 4 bases from V and 4 bases from J; bases unmatched to any gene: 4. The CDR3 totals 15 residues. The CDR3 DNA follows: TGTGCCATCAGTGGGGGGGACAGGGCCACCGGGGAGCTGTTTTTT. Translated, it gives CAISGGDRATGELFF.

The V and J genes are TRBV11-2 and TRBJ2-5; TRBD2 aligns across 9 bases. The J call may not be correct, given that the DNA end is closer to TRBJ2-7. The CDR3 length is 14 residues. Germline lookup yields CDR1 SGHAT and CDR2 FQNNGV. Here the CDR3 reads CASSPAGGYYEQYF. The CDR3 DNA reads as TGTGCCAGCAGCCCAGCGGGGGGATACTACGAGCAGTACTTC.

V is TRBV27 and J is TRBJ2-7, with 7 positions matching TRBD2. J lost 9 bases, V lost 8 bases, and 13 bases had no gene match. Germline CDR1 is MNHEY and CDR2 is SMNVEV (reference sequence). This CDR3 is 13 amino acids long. CDR3 sequence (DNA): TGTGCCAGCGGGACGGGACTACGTCTAGGGCAGTACTTC. Its protein is CASGTGLRLGQYF.

The gene calls are TRBV7-2 and TRBJ2-7; no clear D. V was pared by 1 base and J by 1 base, with 11 bases between. The length of the CDR3 is 15 residues. Germline V CDR1 and CDR2: SGHTA, FQGNSA. CDR3 loop: CASSLGPGGSYEQYF. CDR3 DNA sequence: TGTGCCAGCAGCTTAGGTCCGGGTGGGTCCTACGAGCAGTACTTC.

The gene calls are TRBV28 and TRBJ2-5, with TRBD1 matching 9 bases. CDR1 and CDR2 (germline): MDHEN, SYDVKM. The V gene end was trimmed by 3 bases and the J gene end by 5 bases; junction bases not matched to a gene: 10. There are 16 residues in the CDR3. The CDR3 sequence is CASSFLGTGKVETQYF. DNA for the CDR3: TGTGCCAGCAGTTTCCTAGGGACAGGGAAGGTGGAGACCCAGTACTTC.

The V and J genes are TRBV7-9 and TRBJ2-7; the D gene is possibly TRBD1 (5 bases). Trimming cost V 5 bases and J 2 bases, with 16 bases left between them. CDR1 is SEHNR, CDR2 FQNEAQ, per germline (reference sequence). This CDR3 is 15 amino acids long. CDR3 loop: CASSPPQSRAYEQYF. The CDR3 DNA reads TGTGCCAGCAGCCCCCCCCAGAGCAGGGCCTACGAGCAGTACTTC.

This chain uses TRBV6-5 with TRBJ2-3, with 8 bases identical to TRBD1. This CDR3 comprises 16 residues. With V trimmed by 2 bases and J by 2 bases, 6 bases remained unmatched. Germline CDR1 is MNHEY and CDR2 is SVGAGI. The CDR3 coding sequence is TGTGCCAGCAGTTACGATGGACAGGGAAACACAGATACGCAGTATTTT. Its protein product is CASSYDGQGNTDTQYF.

A few counts support this clone. This sequence joins TRBV4-1 and TRBJ2-2; the match to TRBD2 covers 8 bases. CDR1 is MGHRA and CDR2 is YSYEKL in the germline V gene. The ends lost 6 bases at V and 1 base at J; junction bases unmatched: 4. The CDR3 length is 15 residues. The CDR3 reads CASSHSGRNTGELFF. CDR3 nucleotide sequence: TGCGCCAGCAGTCACAGCGGGAGGAACACCGGGGAGCTGTTTTTT.

The genes are TRBV28 and TRBJ1-5; D unclear. The CDR3 sequence is 12 residues long. Germline V gives CDR1 MDHEN, CDR2 SYDVKM. The germline V and J ends were trimmed by 2 bases and 7 bases, with 6 bases remaining between them. As DNA, the CDR3 is TGTGCCAGCAGTTTAACGGGACAGCCCCAGCATTTT. Protein product: CASSLTGQPQHF. The full variable domain, with the rest looked up from reference TRBV28 and TRBJ1-5, is DVKVTQSSRYLVKRTGEKVFLECVQDMDHENMFWYRQDPGLGLRLIYFSYDVKMKEKGDIPEGYSVSREKKERFSLILESASTNQTSMYLCASSLTGQPQHFGDGTRLSIL.

The chain recombines TRBV28 with TRBJ2-3, with TRBD2 matching over 10 bases. Per the germline V gene, CDR1 is MDHEN and CDR2 is SYDVKM. The CDR3 consists of 15 residues. With V trimmed by 6 bases and J by 1 base, 4 bases remained unmatched. In DNA form, the CDR3 reads TGTGCCAGCAGGGTAGCGGGAGGACGCACAGATACGCAGTATTTT. It codes for CASRVAGGRTDTQYF.

V is TRBV19 and J is TRBJ1-4, with D unclear. The CDR3 is 14 amino acids. Germline V lookup: CDR1 LNHDA, CDR2 SQIVND (reference sequence). Trimming cost V 3 bases and J 0 bases, with 5 bases left between them. CDR3 coding DNA: TGTGCCAGTAGTATGGACGCAACTAATGAAAAACTGTTTTTT. Protein product: CASSMDATNEKLFF. Filled out from reference TRBV19 and TRBJ1-4, the complete variable domain reads DGGITQSPKYLFRKEGQNVTLSCEQNLNHDAMYWYRQDPGQGLRLIYYSQIVNDFQKGDIAEGYSVSREKKESFPLTVTSAQKNPTAFYLCASSMDATNEKLFFGSGTQLSVL.

V usage is TRBV5-1 and J usage is TRBJ1-4; TRBD1 might be the D (6 bases). CDR1 and CDR2 (germline): SGHRS, YFSETQ. The CDR3 totals 14 residues. Trimming shortened V by 4 bases and J by 3 bases, and 10 bases separated the two germline ends. CDR3 amino acids: CASSVQGPNEKLFF. CDR3 coding DNA: TGCGCCAGCAGCGTACAGGGACCTAATGAAAAACTGTTTTTT.

In DNA form, the CDR3 reads TGTGCCAGCAGCCAAGTTTTGGCGTTCTCTGGAAACACCATATATTTT. Its protein product is CASSQVLAFSGNTIYF. This rearrangement joins TRBV4-2 to TRBJ1-3; D is unclear. V was clipped by 1 base and J by 0 bases, with 10 bases between them. CDR3 length equals 16 residues. Germline V gene lookup returns CDR1 LGHNA and CDR2 YNFKEQ.

About this clone itself: The junction departs from the called germline gene at one end, perhaps through a read error. CDR3 residues: CASSLDSPGTGGF. The CDR3 region has the DNA TGTGCCAGCAGCTTAGATTCCCCCGGGACAGGGGGCTTC. The rearrangement links TRBV11-2 to TRBJ1-2; TRBD1 aligns across 11 bases. Germline values: CDR1 SGHAT, CDR2 FQNNGV. CDR3 size: 13 residues.

This rearrangement joins TRBV28 to TRBJ2-5, with D hard to call. Germline V gene data show CDR1 as MDHEN and CDR2 as SYDVKM. The CDR3 spans 14 residues. V lost 8 bases and J 1 base, leaving 14 bases between the germline ends. The CDR3 nucleotides read TGTGCCAGCTGTCTTAACACCTTCCAAGAGACCCAGTACTTC. It is translated as CASCLNTFQETQYF.

The CDR3 DNA is TGTGCCAGCGAACCGACTAGCGGGAGGATTCATGAGCAGTTCTTC. This translates into CASEPTSGRIHEQFF. The rearrangement links TRBV19 to TRBJ2-1; TRBD2 aligns across 13 bases. The CDR3 runs 15 residues. V trimming: 9 bases; J trimming: 8 bases; junction bases outside the gene matches: 10. The V gene's germline CDR1 is LNHDA and CDR2 SQIVND (reference sequence).

The chain has TRBV5-6 and TRBJ2-2; D not certain. There are 14 residues in the CDR3. V shed 5 bases and J shed 6 bases, with 14 bases lying between them. CDR1 is SGHDT, CDR2 YYEEEE, per germline. The CDR3 DNA reads TGTGCCAGCAGGTCTGACTTGGTTTCCGGGGAGCTGTTTTTT. Its protein product is CASRSDLVSGELFF.

CDR3 protein: CASIREAGLSNQPQHF. CDR3 nucleotide sequence: TGTGCCAGCATCAGGGAGGCAGGCTTGAGCAATCAGCCCCAGCATTTT. The gene calls are TRBV2 and TRBJ1-5, with TRBD1 as a possible D gene (5 bases). The CDR3 sequence is 16 residues long. Per germline, CDR1 SNHLY and CDR2 FYNNEI. V lost 7 bases, J lost 1 base, and 17 bases lay in between.

The rearrangement links TRBV7-2 to TRBJ2-3; TRBD2 matches 11 bases. The J segment lost 0 bases and the V segment lost 5 bases, leaving 13 bases of the junction unmatched. Germline CDR1 reads SGHTA; CDR2 reads FQGNSA. This CDR3 comprises 19 residues. The CDR3 spells CASSPVGGLAGGSTDTQYF. The CDR3 nucleotides read TGTGCCAGCAGCCCGGTGGGGGGGCTAGCGGGAGGAAGCACAGATACGCAGTATTTT.

The chain has TRBV5-1 and TRBJ2-5, with D perhaps TRBD2 (5 bases). Germline loops: CDR1 SGHRS, CDR2 YFSETQ. V was clipped by 4 bases and J by 5 bases, with 15 bases between them. The CDR3 contains 14 residues. As DNA, the CDR3 is TGCGCCAGCAGCCGGGGAGCAGGTGGGGAGACCCAGTACTTC. Translating gives CASSRGAGGETQYF.

The chain recombines TRBV6-5 with TRBJ2-5, with 9 bases identical to TRBD1. Gene TRBJ2-7 matches the end of the DNA better, so the J call may be wrong. Germline CDR1 and CDR2: MNHEY and SVGAGI. CDR3 length: 15 residues. The CDR3 protein is CASSYAGQGTYEQYF. In DNA form, the CDR3 reads TGTGCCAGCAGTTACGCGGGACAGGGTACCTACGAGCAGTACTTC.

The chain links TRBV9 to TRBJ2-3; no reliable D call. Trimming removed 0 bases at V and 4 bases at J, with 18 bases between. CDR1 is SGDLS, CDR2 YYNGEE, per germline. This CDR3 region has 17 residues. The CDR3 is CASSVGHGHPAPDTQYF. The CDR3 DNA is TGTGCCAGCAGCGTAGGTCACGGCCACCCCGCCCCAGATACGCAGTATTTT. The variable domain in full, with the rest retrieved from reference TRBV9 and TRBJ2-3, is DSGVTQTPKHLITATGQRVTLRCSPRSGDLSVYWYQQSLDQGLQFLIQYYNGEERAKGNILERFSAQQFPDLHSELNLSSLELGDSALYFCASSVGHGHPAPDTQYFGPGTRLTVL.

The genes are TRBV5-1 and TRBJ2-2; no clear D. Trimming pared 3 bases from V and 3 bases from J, leaving 12 bases between. From germline, CDR1 is SGHRS and CDR2 YFSETQ. CDR3 length: 15 residues. CDR3 in amino acids: CASSSWIEHTGELFF. The CDR3 nucleotides are TGCGCCAGCAGCTCGTGGATCGAACACACCGGGGAGCTGTTTTTT.

The rearrangement links TRBV5-1 to TRBJ2-1, with TRBD2 identical over 7 bases. The CDR3 covers 15 residues. V lost 2 bases and J lost 0; bases outside the gene matches: 2. Germline CDR1 and CDR2: SGHRS and YFSETQ. The CDR3 loop reads CASSFGGSSYNEQFF. In DNA form, the CDR3 reads TGCGCCAGCAGCTTCGGCGGGAGCTCCTACAATGAGCAGTTCTTC.

The V and J genes are TRBV5-1 and TRBJ1-1; a weak D match, TRBD1 (5 bases). This CDR3 has 15 amino acids. Deletions cut 4 bases from V and 0 bases from J, with 13 bases between. The germline CDR1 and CDR2 sequences are SGHRS and YFSETQ. This CDR3 is CASSLDSSVNTEAFF. Written as DNA, the CDR3 is TGCGCCAGCAGCCTAGACAGTTCGGTGAACACTGAAGCTTTCTTT.

A single count supports this clone. The rearrangement links TRBV6-1 to TRBJ2-3; possibly TRBD1 or TRBD2 for D (5 bases each). CDR3 size: 15 residues. The V end lost 6 bases, the J end lost 4 bases, and 17 bases lay between the germline ends. In germline, CDR1 is MNHNS, CDR2 SASEGT. The CDR3 sequence is CASRATGQAADTQYF. Written as DNA, the CDR3 is TGTGCCAGCAGGGCGACGGGGCAGGCGGCAGATACGCAGTATTTT.

This chain connects TRBV5-5 to TRBJ2-7, with 7 bases identical to TRBD1. V dropped 3 bases and J dropped 1; count of bases not matched to a gene: 4. This CDR3 is built from 14 residues. The V gene's germline CDR1 is SGHKS and CDR2 YYEKEE (reference sequence). This CDR3 reads CASSSNRGSYEQYF. The CDR3 nucleotides read TGTGCCAGCAGCTCAAACAGGGGATCCTACGAGCAGTACTTC.

The rearrangement uses TRBV4-1 and TRBJ2-1; D possibly corresponds to TRBD2 (6 bases). Germline V gene sequence: CDR1 MGHRA, CDR2 YSYEKL. The CDR3 consists of 16 residues. Trimming left V 0 bases short and J 2 bases short, with 11 bases between. The CDR3 DNA reads as TGCGCCAGCAGCCAAGAATGGACGGGAGCCTACAATGAGCAGTTCTTC. Protein sequence: CASSQEWTGAYNEQFF.

The chain is built from TRBV5-1 and TRBJ1-1; D unresolved. CDR1 and CDR2 (germline): SGHRS, YFSETQ. This CDR3 is built from 15 residues. V was pared by 0 bases and J by 7 bases, with 16 bases between. The chain's CDR3 is CASSLEGQVGNEAFF. Written as DNA, the CDR3 is TGCGCCAGCAGCTTGGAGGGTCAGGTAGGGAATGAAGCTTTCTTT. Complete variable domain (other parts from reference TRBV5-1 and TRBJ1-1): KAGVTQTPRYLIKTRGQQVTLSCSPISGHRSVSWYQQTPGQGLQFLFEYFSETQRNKGNFPGRFSGRQFSNSRSEMNVSTLELGDSALYLCASSLEGQVGNEAFFGQGTRLTVV.

The J gene is TRBJ2-7, the V gene TRBV28; 8 bases map to TRBD1. CDR1 and CDR2 (germline): MDHEN, SYDVKM. V gave up 3 bases and J gave up 5 bases; unmatched junction bases: 6. This CDR3 is built from 14 residues. The CDR3 DNA reads as TGTGCCAGCAGTTTTAACAGGGGGATAAACGAGCAGTACTTC. Translating gives CASSFNRGINEQYF.